This TCR beta chain was identified during a study of vaccination effects on CD4 cells after COVID-19. The wider study: Expansion with viral peptide pools was applied to antigen-specific CD4+ T cells by the ViraFEST assay prior to sequencing. Regarding the study as a whole: Infection-derived and vaccine-derived clones contracted markedly late after vaccination.

TCRdb keeps only in-frame clones here, not all; method: immunoSEQ multiplex PCR. The table shows 30,000 to 35,000 clones, with around two thirds occurring only once. The CDR3 extends over 15 amino acids. Trimming took 4 bases from V and 3 from J; bases not matched to a gene: 6. Germline V CDR1 and CDR2: LNHDA, SQIVND (reference sequence). Subsequent to 10 days of culture, CD4+ T cells were isolated. Each participant was administered two doses of either the BNT162b2 or the mRNA-1273 vaccine. With regard to this clone: What it binds is not known.

The specimen was CD4+ T cells from PBMCs cultured without peptide, collected after COVID-19 vaccination. The clonotype originates from a human donor who received a COVID-19 vaccine. This chain joins TRBV19 and TRBJ2-7; 10 nucleotides line up with TRBD1. The DNA for the CDR3 is TGTGCCAGTAGTACGACAGACAGGGGGCTCTACGAGCAGTACTTC. Encoded protein: CASSTTDRGLYEQYF.